This TCR beta chain was recovered during a study of shared clonotypes between healthy human individuals. Study overall: The donor group consisted of a couple of women and a few men, aged 18 to 49.

TCRdb's table, derived via immunoSEQ multiplex PCR, lists solely in-frame clones and lacks some. The profile shows some 1,400,000 clones, 96% of them singletons. The V end lost 4 bases, the J end lost 4 bases, and 11 bases lay between the germline ends. CDR1 is SGHNT, CDR2 YYREEE, per germline (reference sequence). The CDR3 runs to 13 residues. The V and J genes are TRBV5-4 and TRBJ1-1, with D maybe TRBD1 (5 bases). The source material was naive CD4+ T cells sorted from blood. Specified subset: CD45RA+ positively selected. This clonotype originated in a man aged 30 to 39 in good health. The CDR3 DNA reads TGTGCCAGCAGCGGGGGGGGAGGCACTGAAGCTTTCTTT. Translating it yields CASSGGGGTEAFF.